Following are 13 T cell receptor beta chains from one sample sequenced in a study of siplizumab effects on memory and regulatory T cells. Method: immunoSEQ multiplex PCR; TCRdb's copy keeps in-frame clones and lacks some. The top ten clones hold about 1.2% of a sample with about 100,000 clones, over 90% of them seen once. The sample was non-Treg CD4+ T cells sorted from blood. Source of these receptors: a human donor in good health.

V gene TRBV7-9 combines with J gene TRBJ1-1; 8 bases match TRBD1. CDR1 and CDR2 from the germline V gene are SEHNR and FQNEAQ (reference sequence). The length of the CDR3 is 18 residues. Germline trimming cut 2 bases from V and 1 base from J; bases unmatched to any gene: 12. The DNA of the CDR3 is TGTGCCAGCAGCTTAAGGCCAGGGGGCTCGGAAACGAACACTGAAGCTTTCTTT. Translating gives CASSLRPGGSETNTEAFF.

This clone was seen only once. The V and J genes are TRBV11-1 and TRBJ2-3; 8 nucleotides match TRBD2. The trim removed 2 bases at V and 1 base at J, leaving 5 bases unmatched. This CDR3 comprises 16 residues. The germline V gene has CDR1 SGHAT and CDR2 FQDESV (reference sequence). The CDR3 loop reads CASSLFSGARTDTQYF. CDR3 coding DNA: TGTGCCAGCAGCTTATTTAGCGGGGCACGCACAGATACGCAGTATTTT.

The chain couples TRBV5-4 to TRBJ2-5; D uncertain. The CDR3 is 15 residues long. V was trimmed by 0 bases and J by 6 bases, leaving 15 bases between them. CDR1 and CDR2 (germline): SGHNT, YYREEE (reference sequence). The CDR3 coding sequence is TGTGCCAGCAGCTTGGGGCACAGTGACGGGCAGACCCAGTACTTC. It yields the protein CASSLGHSDGQTQYF.

V gene TRBV27 combines with J gene TRBJ1-2; no clear D gene. Germline lookup yields CDR1 MNHEY and CDR2 SMNVEV (reference sequence). The V gene lost 2 bases and the J gene lost 4 bases, with 5 bases spanning the gap. The CDR3 extends over 12 amino acids. CDR3: CASSLEGYGYTF. CDR3 sequence (DNA): TGTGCCAGCAGTTTAGAGGGCTATGGCTACACCTTC.

The chain links TRBV5-4 to TRBJ2-3; D is perhaps TRBD2 (6 bases). The CDR3 spans 16 residues. Germline V gene lookup returns CDR1 SGHNT and CDR2 YYREEE (reference sequence). V lost 4 bases and J lost 5, with 20 bases in between. CDR3 amino acids: CASSPALAGQRDTQYF. CDR3 nucleotide sequence: TGTGCCAGCAGCCCGGCCCTGGCGGGGCAGAGAGATACGCAGTATTTT.

This clone has just one count. The chain employs TRBV25-1 and TRBJ2-1; tentative D call: TRBD2 (5 bases). V gave up 4 bases and J gave up 5 bases, with 15 bases separating them. The germline V gene has CDR1 MGHDK and CDR2 SYGVNS. The CDR3 is 15 residues long. CDR3 loop: CASSVGRLKDNEQFF. For the CDR3, the DNA is TGTGCCAGCAGTGTGGGTCGACTAAAGGACAATGAGCAGTTCTTC.

This clone was observed a single time. The chain employs TRBV5-1 and TRBJ2-1, with D perhaps TRBD2 (6 bases). V gave up 4 bases and J gave up 14 bases, with 16 bases separating them. This CDR3 is 12 amino acids long. CDR1 is SGHRS, CDR2 YFSETQ, per germline. CDR3 region: CASSPDRDSKFF. The CDR3 DNA follows: TGCGCCAGCAGCCCCGACCGGGACTCTAAGTTCTTC.

The genes are TRBV9 and TRBJ2-5, with a weak D call TRBD2 (6 bases). Per germline, CDR1 SGDLS and CDR2 YYNGEE. The CDR3 loop spans 14 amino acids. Between the trimmed V and J ends, which lost 0 bases and 5 bases, there was a span of 11 bases. Here the CDR3 reads CASSVVAAGETQYF. The CDR3 DNA reads as TGTGCCAGCAGCGTAGTAGCGGCGGGGGAGACCCAGTACTTC.

The rearrangement joins TRBV9 to TRBJ1-5, with unresolved D. Germline V gene lookup returns CDR1 SGDLS and CDR2 YYNGEE. Trimming took off 3 bases at V and 3 bases at J, with 13 bases between the two ends. The CDR3 runs to 15 residues. The CDR3 spells CASSGGAGHNQPQHF. The DNA of the CDR3 is TGTGCCAGCAGCGGAGGTGCAGGTCACAATCAGCCCCAGCATTTT.

This chain joins TRBV2 and TRBJ2-1; the match to TRBD2 covers 9 bases. The germline V gene has CDR1 SNHLY and CDR2 FYNNEI. The V gene end was trimmed by 6 bases and the J gene end by 9 bases; junction bases not matched to a gene: 9. The CDR3 covers 14 residues. CDR3 region: CASRSPGLAAEQFF. The DNA for the CDR3 is TGTGCCAGCAGATCACCGGGACTAGCAGCTGAGCAGTTCTTC.

The chain combines TRBV5-3 with TRBJ2-7, with 10 bases lining up with TRBD2. TRBV5-3 is reported as an ORF; its role is uncertain. With V trimmed by 8 bases and J by 1 base, 15 bases remained unmatched. This CDR3 is 17 amino acids long. CDR3 in DNA: TGTGCCAGTAACTCCGGCACTAGCGGGATTAGTTCCTACGAGCAGTACTTC. Its translation: CASNSGTSGISSYEQYF.

A remark on this clone: In the same sample, other DNA sequences code for this CDR3. The rearrangement links TRBV19 to TRBJ1-5, with D unresolved. V lost 5 bases and J 0 bases, leaving 8 bases between the germline ends. This CDR3 region has 14 residues. Looked up from germline, CDR1 is LNHDA and CDR2 is SQIVND (reference sequence). This CDR3 reads CASSATDSNQPQHF. The DNA of the CDR3 is TGTGCCAGTAGTGCCACGGATAGCAATCAGCCCCAGCATTTT.

CDR3 sequence: CSVPSDYNEQFF. For the CDR3, the DNA is TGCAGCGTTCCTAGCGATTACAATGAGCAGTTCTTC. The chain combines TRBV29-1 with TRBJ2-1, with D tentatively TRBD2 (6 bases). Germline V gene data show CDR1 as SQVTM and CDR2 as ANQGSEA. The V and J ends lost 5 bases and 4 bases respectively, with 9 bases between them. The CDR3 loop spans 12 amino acids.